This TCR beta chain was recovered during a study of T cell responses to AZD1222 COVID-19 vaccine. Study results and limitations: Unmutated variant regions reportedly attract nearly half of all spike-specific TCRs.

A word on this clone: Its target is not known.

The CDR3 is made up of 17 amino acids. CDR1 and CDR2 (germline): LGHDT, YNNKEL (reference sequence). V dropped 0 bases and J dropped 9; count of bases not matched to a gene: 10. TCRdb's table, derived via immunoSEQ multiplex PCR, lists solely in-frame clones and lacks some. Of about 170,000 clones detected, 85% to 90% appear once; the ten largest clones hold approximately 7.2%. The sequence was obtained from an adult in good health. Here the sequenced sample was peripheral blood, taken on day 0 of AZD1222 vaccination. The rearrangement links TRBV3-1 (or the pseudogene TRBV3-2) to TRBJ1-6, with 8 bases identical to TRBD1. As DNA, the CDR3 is TGTGCCAGCAGCCAAGATCTCCCGTCAGGGGGCTTTTCACCCCTCCACTTT. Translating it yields CASSQDLPSGGFSPLHF.